Reported below is one TCR beta chain. The data derive from a study of T cells in Graves' hyperthyroidism and ophthalmopathy. TCR beta CDR3 regions were amplified from RNA transcripts. Researchers ran a first-round RT-PCR on the TCR CDR3 using the HTBI primer set. MiXCR, run by TCRdb on the multiplex PCR reads, gives a single entry per CDR3 protein. Of around 240,000 distinct CDR3 sequences listed, around 17% were seen once; the top ten hold around 30%. The material sequenced was blood. The sequence was collected from a young woman with Graves' ophthalmopathy.

This CDR3 is CSARRDRDATEAFF. CDR3 DNA sequence: TGCAGTGCTAGGCGGGACAGGGATGCCACTGAAGCTTTCTTT. This chain joins TRBV20-1 and TRBJ1-1; 9 nucleotides line up with TRBD1. The junction had 6 bases not matched to a gene; V was cut back by 3 bases and J by 4 bases. Germline CDR1 is DFQATT and CDR2 is SNEGSKA (reference sequence). There are 14 residues in the CDR3.